The 9 T cell receptor beta chains reported below all come from one sample, sequenced in a study of cytomegalovirus exposure and HLA in healthy donors. The method was immunoSEQ multiplex PCR; TCRdb's version includes in-frame clones alone and lacks a portion of them. Of 76,000 or so clones listed, approximately 95% are singletons. Sequenced sample: PBMCs. Receptor source: a woman aged 18-29 years in good health and CMV-seronegative.

This chain uses TRBV18 with TRBJ1-1; a possible D gene is TRBD1 (5 bases). V lost 6 bases and J 4 bases, leaving 15 bases between the germline ends. The CDR3 sequence is 14 residues long. The germline CDR1 and CDR2 sequences are KGHSH and LQKENI. Here the CDR3 DNA reads TGTGCCAGCTCCCTTGGGGCGATTGGCACTGAAGCTTTCTTT. It translates to CASSLGAIGTEAFF.

This chain uses TRBV28 with TRBJ1-6; 7 bases line up with TRBD1. Germline V gene data show CDR1 as MDHEN and CDR2 as SYDVKM. This CDR3 is built from 15 residues. The V gene end was trimmed by 7 bases and the J gene end by 5 bases; junction bases not matched to a gene: 8. CDR3 amino acids: CASTTGEADNSPLHF. The CDR3 bases are TGTGCCAGCACAACAGGGGAGGCGGATAATTCACCCCTCCACTTT.

The CDR3 region has the DNA TGTGCCAGTAAGGCCGGAGAGTTGAACACTGAAGCTTTCTTT. Amino acid sequence: CASKAGELNTEAFF. V gene TRBV19 combines with J gene TRBJ1-1, with D uncertain. Germline assignment: CDR1 LNHDA and CDR2 SQIVND (reference sequence). The CDR3 is 14 amino acids. Trimming took 7 bases from V and 0 from J, leaving 12 bases between them.

V usage is TRBV18 and J usage is TRBJ2-3; D is perhaps TRBD2 (5 bases). Between the trimmed V and J ends, which lost 3 bases and 0 bases, there was a span of 10 bases. CDR3 size: 15 residues. Germline V CDR1 and CDR2: KGHSH, LQKENI. The CDR3 DNA reads as TGTGCCAGCTCACCGAGGGATCTTAGCACAGATACGCAGTATTTT. Translation gives CASSPRDLSTDTQYF. The full variable domain, rest sourced from reference TRBV18 and TRBJ2-3, is NAGVMQNPRHLVRRRGQEARLRCSPMKGHSHVYWYRQLPEEGLKFMVYLQKENIIDESGMPKERFSAEFPKEGPSILRIQQVVRGDSAAYFCASSPRDLSTDTQYFGPGTRLTVL.

This clone was seen once. The chain has TRBV6-5 and TRBJ2-2; D is possibly TRBD1 (6 bases). The ends were cut back, 6 bases at V and 5 bases at J, with 7 bases in the middle. Germline V lookup: CDR1 MNHEY, CDR2 SVGAGI. The CDR3 covers 12 residues. The CDR3 is CASSRGTGELFF. CDR3 DNA: TGTGCCAGCAGCAGGGGTACCGGGGAGCTGTTTTTT.

The chain uses TRBV14 and TRBJ1-1; D gene uncertain. Per germline, CDR1 SGHDN and CDR2 FVKESK. This CDR3 spans 14 amino acids. Trimming removed 0 bases from V and 3 bases from J, with 8 bases in between. CDR3 residues: CASSQDPGDTEAFF. The CDR3 nucleotides are TGTGCCAGCAGCCAAGATCCAGGTGACACTGAAGCTTTCTTT.

V and J are TRBV11-2 and TRBJ2-7, with 7 bases aligning to TRBD1. J lost 3 bases, V lost 3 bases, and 5 bases had no gene match. The CDR3 is 14 amino acids. The germline gives CDR1 SGHAT, CDR2 FQNNGV. CDR3 sequence: CASSLRQGSYEQYF. CDR3 nucleotides: TGTGCCAGCAGCTTGCGACAGGGTAGCTACGAGCAGTACTTC.

The gene calls are TRBV5-1 and TRBJ2-4; 7 bases line up with TRBD1. Germline V gene sequence: CDR1 SGHRS, CDR2 YFSETQ. This CDR3 comprises 14 residues. Losses at the gene ends were 4 bases for V and 9 bases for J; bases not matched to a gene: 10. The CDR3 DNA sequence: TGCGCCAGCAGCCTCTTAGACAGGGAAGCCATTCAGTACTTC. As protein: CASSLLDREAIQYF.

The rearrangement joins TRBV5-1 to TRBJ2-5; D possibly corresponds to TRBD1 (6 bases). The CDR3 extends over 17 amino acids. Germline V gene lookup returns CDR1 SGHRS and CDR2 YFSETQ. V lost 1 base and J 1 base, leaving 17 bases between the germline ends. The CDR3 coding sequence is TGCGCCAGCAGCTTGACTCTTTCCGAGGGGGTCCAAGAGACCCAGTACTTC. Its protein is CASSLTLSEGVQETQYF.